Described below is a single T cell receptor beta chain sequence and its context. Antigen specificity is unknown. In alopecia areata patients, both lesional scalp punch biopsies and peripheral blood were collected. A FACSAria was used to sort CD4+ and CD8+ T cells. These cells came from PBMCs. The data derive from a study of CD8+ T cells in alopecia areata. It was cDNA, reverse transcribed from extracted RNA, that served as the sequencing template. Data came from immunoSEQ multiplex PCR; TCRdb stores just in-frame clones and leaves some out. The data contain approximately 98,000 clones, under 60% of them singletons. Study-level points and caveats: Normal skin's resident alphabeta T cells are also sequenced in scalp samples.

V was clipped by 8 bases and J by 9 bases, with 14 bases between them. The V gene's germline CDR1 is MNHEY and CDR2 SMNVEV (reference sequence). This CDR3 is 12 amino acids long. This clonotype originated in a human donor with alopecia areata. This sequence joins TRBV27 and TRBJ2-1; D is undetermined. What was sequenced was NKG2D-low CD8+ T cells sorted from blood. CDR3 sequence: CASFSTELEQFF. The CDR3 region has the DNA TGTGCCAGCTTTAGTACGGAGCTTGAGCAGTTCTTC.